These 7 T cell receptor beta chains originate from one sample sequenced in a study of cytomegalovirus exposure and HLA in healthy donors. The PCR ran on 60 Vbeta and 13 Jbeta primers. TCRdb's table, derived via immunoSEQ multiplex PCR, lists solely in-frame clones and lacks some. The sample comprises some 170,000 clones, roughly 81% of which are singletons, and approximately 5% rests with the top ten. Material for sequencing was PBMCs. The source of these receptors is a woman under 30 in good health and CMV-seropositive.

The chain recombines TRBV19 with TRBJ1-5; a weak D match, TRBD1 (5 bases). This CDR3 has 14 residues. Looked up from germline, CDR1 is LNHDA and CDR2 is SQIVND (reference sequence). V lost 5 bases, J lost 6 bases, and 14 bases lay in between. The CDR3 nucleotides read TGTGCCAGTAGTCACATCAGGGAGGGTCAGCCCCAGCATTTT. Residues: CASSHIREGQPQHF.

The sample holds one count of this clone. The chain is built from TRBV11-3 and TRBJ2-5; D is ambiguous. CDR3 size: 17 residues. The V gene lost 1 base and the J gene lost 1 base, with 16 bases spanning the gap. Germline assignment: CDR1 SGHNT and CDR2 YENEEA. CDR3 bases: TGTGCCAGCAGCTTAGGAGTCGGCACGGAGACCCAAGAGACCCAGTACTTC. Amino acids: CASSLGVGTETQETQYF.

The V gene is TRBV7-2, the J gene TRBJ2-7; 7 nucleotides align to TRBD1. V dropped 2 bases and J dropped 5; count of bases not matched to a gene: 6. This CDR3 spans 14 amino acids. Germline CDR1 is SGHTA and CDR2 is FQGNSA. The CDR3 nucleotides read TGTGCCAGCAGCTTACTGGGACAGTCGGACGAGCAGTACTTC. It specifies CASSLLGQSDEQYF.

This chain connects TRBV7-2 to TRBJ1-6; the D is unclear. Trimming removed 0 bases from V and 16 bases from J, with 10 bases in between. The CDR3 contains 12 residues. Germline V gives CDR1 SGHTA, CDR2 FQGNSA. CDR3 protein: CASSLASGRLHF. CDR3 in DNA: TGTGCCAGCAGCTTAGCGTCGGGGAGACTCCACTTT.

The V and J genes are TRBV20-1 and TRBJ1-3; no reliable D call. Trimming took 3 bases from V and 8 from J, leaving 8 bases between them. CDR1 and CDR2 from the germline V gene are DFQATT and SNEGSKA (reference sequence). This CDR3 contains 11 residues. The CDR3 sequence is CSARLSYTIYF. In nucleotides, the CDR3 is TGCAGTGCTAGGCTCAGTTACACCATATATTTT.

The chain couples TRBV5-5 to TRBJ2-7; TRBD2 aligns across 8 bases. Germline CDR1 SGHKS, CDR2 YYEKEE (reference sequence). The CDR3 covers 13 residues. Trimming at V came to 4 bases and at J to 2 bases, leaving 2 bases not matched to a gene. The CDR3 DNA is TGTGCCAGCAGCCCGACTAGCGCCTACGAGCAGTACTTC. Amino acids: CASSPTSAYEQYF.

The chain links TRBV2 to TRBJ2-1, with D tentatively TRBD2 (7 bases). The CDR3 extends over 14 amino acids. CDR1 and CDR2 (germline): SNHLY, FYNNEI. The V gene lost 10 bases and the J gene lost 7 bases, with 20 bases spanning the gap. CDR3 residues: CATHPRGARNEQFF. The CDR3 DNA reads as TGTGCCACCCACCCCCGGGGGGCCCGGAATGAGCAGTTCTTC.